Listed below are T cell receptor beta chains from one sample, sequenced in a study of blood T cell repertoires in COVID-19. Some clones are missing from TCRdb's copy, which holds only in-frame ones; the method was immunoSEQ multiplex PCR. Of under 60,000 clones listed, around four fifths are singletons. Material: peripheral blood. The source of these receptors is a human donor in a cohort sampled during active COVID-19. The CDR3 runs from the conserved cysteine through the conserved F or W. Each record gives: clone size, J gene, V gene, D gene, CDR3 DNA, CDR3 protein. A D gene is named only where the DNA matches it firmly. Only part of the rows carry a size: once, few, many, or a class if the clone is expanded.

clone size: -
J gene: TRBJ1-1
V gene: TRBV4-3
D gene: -
CDR3 DNA: TGCGCCAGCAGTCAGGGGAAGAGAACTGAAGCTTTCTTT
CDR3 protein: CASSQGKRTEAFF

clone size: -
J gene: TRBJ2-3
V gene: TRBV6-2/TRBV6-3
D gene: TRBD2
CDR3 DNA: TGTGCCAGCAGCTCCTACGGGGGGTTTCCAGATACGCAGTATTTT
CDR3 protein: CASSSYGGFPDTQYF

clone size: -
J gene: TRBJ2-5
V gene: TRBV6-2/TRBV6-3
D gene: TRBD2
CDR3 DNA: TGTGCCAGCAGTTTCCTGCGGACGGGGGGCCAAGAGACCCAGTACTTC
CDR3 protein: CASSFLRTGGQETQYF

clone size: -
J gene: TRBJ1-5
V gene: TRBV6-1
D gene: -
CDR3 DNA: TGTGCCAGCAGTGAAAGTGCAGAACCTCAGCCCCAGCATTTT
CDR3 protein: CASSESAEPQPQHF

clone size: -
J gene: TRBJ2-3
V gene: TRBV4-2
D gene: -
CDR3 DNA: TGTGCCAGCAGCTTAGCTGGACTTACAGATACGCAGTATTTT
CDR3 protein: CASSLAGLTDTQYF

clone size: once
J gene: TRBJ2-3
V gene: TRBV7-9
D gene: -
CDR3 DNA: TGTGCCAGCAGCTTCGTGCAGGGCTCAGATACGCAGTATTTT
CDR3 protein: CASSFVQGSDTQYF

clone size: -
J gene: TRBJ2-1
V gene: TRBV3-1/TRBV3-2
D gene: TRBD2
CDR3 DNA: TGTGCCAGCAGCCAAGACGGTAGCGGGGGTTACGAGCAGTTCTTC
CDR3 protein: CASSQDGSGGYEQFF

clone size: medium-sized
J gene: TRBJ1-1
V gene: TRBV6-5
D gene: -
CDR3 DNA: TGTGCCAGCAGTTACGACGGACATACTGAAGCTTTCTTT
CDR3 protein: CASSYDGHTEAFF

clone size: -
J gene: TRBJ2-3
V gene: TRBV6-2/TRBV6-3
D gene: TRBD2
CDR3 DNA: TGTGCCAGCAGCCCGGGAGGTGGGAGTACGCAGTATTTT
CDR3 protein: CASSPGGGSTQYF

clone size: -
J gene: TRBJ2-3
V gene: TRBV11-2
D gene: -
CDR3 DNA: TGTGCCAGCAGCTTAGATCGGACAGATACGCAGTATTTT
CDR3 protein: CASSLDRTDTQYF

clone size: -
J gene: TRBJ1-5
V gene: TRBV19
D gene: -
CDR3 DNA: TGTGCCAGTAGTATAAAAACAGGGCCTCAGCCCCAGCATTTT
CDR3 protein: CASSIKTGPQPQHF